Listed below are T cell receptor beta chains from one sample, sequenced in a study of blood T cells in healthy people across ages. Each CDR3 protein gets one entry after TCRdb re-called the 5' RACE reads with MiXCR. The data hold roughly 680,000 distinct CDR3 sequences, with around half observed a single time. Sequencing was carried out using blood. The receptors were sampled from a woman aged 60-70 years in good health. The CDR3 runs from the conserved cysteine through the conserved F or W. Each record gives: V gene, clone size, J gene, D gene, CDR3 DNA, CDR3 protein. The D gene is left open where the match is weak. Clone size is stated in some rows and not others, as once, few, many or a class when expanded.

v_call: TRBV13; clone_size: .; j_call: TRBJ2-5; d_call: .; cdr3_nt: TGTGCCAGCAGCACTCGGACAGAGCTCCCGGAGACCCAGTACTTC; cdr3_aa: CASSTRTELPETQYF
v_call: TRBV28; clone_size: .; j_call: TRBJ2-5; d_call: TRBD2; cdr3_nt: TGTGCCAGCAGAGGAGGACTAGCGGGACGCAATGAGCAGTACTTC; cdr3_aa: CASRGGLAGRNEQYF
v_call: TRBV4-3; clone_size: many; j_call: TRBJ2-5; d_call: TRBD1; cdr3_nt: TGCGCCAGCAGCCAAGATCCCCCCATAACAGGGGGCAGAAAGACCCAGTACTTC; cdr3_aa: CASSQDPPITGGRKTQYF
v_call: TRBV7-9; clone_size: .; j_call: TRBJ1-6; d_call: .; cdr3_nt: TGTGCCAGCAGCACCCCGGGACTGGGGGATTCACCCCTCCACTTT; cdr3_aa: CASSTPGLGDSPLHF
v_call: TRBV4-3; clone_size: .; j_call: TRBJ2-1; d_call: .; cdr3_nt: TGCGCCAGCAGCCACCTCGGGAGAAGTGAGCAGTTCTTC; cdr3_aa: CASSHLGRSEQFF
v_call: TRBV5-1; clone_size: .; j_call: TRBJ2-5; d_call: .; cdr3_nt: TGCGCCAGCAGCTTGCGTGGCAGATCATTATCGGAGACCCAGTACTTC; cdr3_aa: CASSLRGRSLSETQYF
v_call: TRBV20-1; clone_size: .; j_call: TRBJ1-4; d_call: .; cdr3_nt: TGCAGTGCTAGAGACGTACAGGCACATAATGAAAAACTGTTTTTT; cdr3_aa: CSARDVQAHNEKLFF
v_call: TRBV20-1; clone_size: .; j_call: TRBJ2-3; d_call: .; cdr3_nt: TGCAGTGCTAGAGATGTAAGGGGTTCCGCAGATACGCAGTATTTT; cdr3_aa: CSARDVRGSADTQYF
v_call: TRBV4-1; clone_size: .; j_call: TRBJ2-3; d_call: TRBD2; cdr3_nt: TGCGCCAGCAGCCAAGAACTAGCGGGAGCAGGGGATACGCAGTATTTT; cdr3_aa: CASSQELAGAGDTQYF
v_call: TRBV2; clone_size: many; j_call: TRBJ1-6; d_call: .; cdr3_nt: TGTGCCAGCAGGTCGACAGCCAGGCATTCACCCCTCCACTTT; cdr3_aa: CASRSTARHSPLHF
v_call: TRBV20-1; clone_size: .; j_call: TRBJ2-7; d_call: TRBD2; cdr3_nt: TGCAGTACTAGAGATCCCGCCGGGACTATAACTTACGAGCAGTACTTC; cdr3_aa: CSTRDPAGTITYEQYF
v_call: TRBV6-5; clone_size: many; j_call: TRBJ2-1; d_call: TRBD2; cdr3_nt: TGTGCCAGCAGCCTCACCGGGACTAGCGGTAATGAGCAGTTCTTC; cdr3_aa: CASSLTGTSGNEQFF
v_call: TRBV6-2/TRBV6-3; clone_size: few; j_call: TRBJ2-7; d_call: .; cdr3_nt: TGTGCCAGCTGCCAAAGCGGGTCGTCCGAGCAGTACTTC; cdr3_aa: CASCQSGSSEQYF
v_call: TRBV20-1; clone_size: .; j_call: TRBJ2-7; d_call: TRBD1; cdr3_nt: TGCAGTGCTCGGGACAGGTTAACTATATACGAGCAGTACTTC; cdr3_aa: CSARDRLTIYEQYF
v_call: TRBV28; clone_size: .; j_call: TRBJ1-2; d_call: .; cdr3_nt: TGTGCCAGCAGTCTCTCGCTGGGGGGCTACACCTTC; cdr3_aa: CASSLSLGGYTF
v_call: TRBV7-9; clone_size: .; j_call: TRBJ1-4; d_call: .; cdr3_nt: TGTGCCAGCGAGTCTACGTGGGAAAAACTGTTTTTT; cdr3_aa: CASESTWEKLFF
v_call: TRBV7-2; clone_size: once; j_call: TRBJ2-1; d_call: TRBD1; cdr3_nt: TGTGCCAGCAGCTCAAAACCGGGACAGGCGAGTTTCAATGAGCAGTTCTTC; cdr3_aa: CASSSKPGQASFNEQFF
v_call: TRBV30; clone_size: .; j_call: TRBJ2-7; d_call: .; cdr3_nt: TGTGCCTGGAGTCCGTTCGGGAAGGACTCCTACGAGCAGTACTTC; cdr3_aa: CAWSPFGKDSYEQYF
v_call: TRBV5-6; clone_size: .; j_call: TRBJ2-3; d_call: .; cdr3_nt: TGTGCCAGCAGCTTTTGGGAGATGGGCACAGATACGCAGTATTTT; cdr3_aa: CASSFWEMGTDTQYF
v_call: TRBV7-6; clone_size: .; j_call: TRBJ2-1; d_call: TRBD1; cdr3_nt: TGTGCCAGCAGCTCCGTCCTCCGGGACAGGGGGGGCTACAATGAGCAGTTCTTC; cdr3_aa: CASSSVLRDRGGYNEQFF
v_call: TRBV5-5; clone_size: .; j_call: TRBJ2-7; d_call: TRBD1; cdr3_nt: TGTGCCAGCAGCTTGGACAGGGGGTCCGGGTACGAGCAGTACTTC; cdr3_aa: CASSLDRGSGYEQYF
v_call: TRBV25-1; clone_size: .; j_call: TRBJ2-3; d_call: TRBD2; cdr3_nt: TGTGCCAGCAGTGGGTTTGCTAGCGGGAGTATTACAGATACGCAGTATTTT; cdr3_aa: CASSGFASGSITDTQYF
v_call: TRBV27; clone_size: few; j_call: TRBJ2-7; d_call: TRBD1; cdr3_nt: TGTGCCAGCAGTGTCCGGGACAGCCCCTACGAGCAGTACTTC; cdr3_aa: CASSVRDSPYEQYF
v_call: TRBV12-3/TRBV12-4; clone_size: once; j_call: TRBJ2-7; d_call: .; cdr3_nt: TGTGCCAGCAGCTCGACGACAAGGGCAGACGAGCAGTACTTC; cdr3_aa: CASSSTTRADEQYF
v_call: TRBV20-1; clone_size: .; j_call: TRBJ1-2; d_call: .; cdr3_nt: TGCAGTGCTAGTAGAGGGGTGACAGCTAACTATGGCTACACCTTC; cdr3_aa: CSASRGVTANYGYTF
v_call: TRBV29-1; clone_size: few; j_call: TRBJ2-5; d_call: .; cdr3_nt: TGCAGCGTTGAGGTGGGGTCTAGAGGGGAGACCCAGTACTTC; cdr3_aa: CSVEVGSRGETQYF
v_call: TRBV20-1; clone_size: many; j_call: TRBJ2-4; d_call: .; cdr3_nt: TGCAGTGCTAGAGCCAACCCAGCCAAAAACATTCAGTACTTC; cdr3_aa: CSARANPAKNIQYF
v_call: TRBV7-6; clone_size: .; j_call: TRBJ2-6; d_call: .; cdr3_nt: TGTGCCAGCAGCTTAGACCTGGGGCGGAGCTCTGGGGCCAACGTCCTGACTTTC; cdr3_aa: CASSLDLGRSSGANVLTF
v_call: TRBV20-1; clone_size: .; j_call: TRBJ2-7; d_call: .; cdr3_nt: TGCAGTGCTAGAGATATCGGCGGGGAAACGCTGCAGTACTTC; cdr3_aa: CSARDIGGETLQYF
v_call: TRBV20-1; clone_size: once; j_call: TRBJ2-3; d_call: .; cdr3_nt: TGCAGTGCTAAGAACGGGATCGTGGGGAGCAGTGGAGATACGCAGTATTTT; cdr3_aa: CSAKNGIVGSSGDTQYF
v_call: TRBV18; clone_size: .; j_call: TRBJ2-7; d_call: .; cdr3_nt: TGTGCCAGCTCACCCGGGCCAGGCGACGAGCAGTACTTC; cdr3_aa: CASSPGPGDEQYF
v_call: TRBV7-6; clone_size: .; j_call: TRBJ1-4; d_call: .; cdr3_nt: TGTGCCAGCAGCGTACAGGGAGGACCGGAAAAACTGTTTTTT; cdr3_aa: CASSVQGGPEKLFF
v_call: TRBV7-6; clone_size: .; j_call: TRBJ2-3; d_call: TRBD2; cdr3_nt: TGTGCCAGCAGCTACGTGCGGGAGAGGGTGACAGATACGCAGTATTTT; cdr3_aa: CASSYVRERVTDTQYF